This T cell receptor beta chain appears in the sequencing data of a study of T cell responses to AZD1222 COVID-19 vaccine. Notes on the study in general: Only a handful of people who got AZD1222 tested seropositive at baseline. Recipients of two AZD1222 doses showed rising Spike-specific TCR breadth and depth. Donor demographics were predominantly white British with a female majority; clonal diversity may be underestimated.

Repertoires were generated with immunoSEQ multiplex PCR, while TCRdb's copy carries only in-frame clones and drops some. The sample has 150,000 to 200,000 clones, 94% seen once; the top ten hold about 0.6%. With respect to this clone: Its antigen is as yet unknown.

This CDR3 comprises 15 residues. The trim removed 7 bases at V and 4 bases at J, leaving 9 bases unmatched. Germline values: CDR1 MDHEN, CDR2 SYDVKM. The clonotype was recovered from an adult in good health. The rearrangement uses TRBV28 and TRBJ2-1, with 8 bases lining up with TRBD2. The sequencing used peripheral blood, collected on day 0 of AZD1222 vaccination. CDR3 residues: CASTPPGGSYNEQFF. In DNA form, the CDR3 reads TGTGCCAGCACCCCTCCGGGAGGGTCGTACAATGAGCAGTTCTTC.